The TCR beta chain under discussion was sequenced for a study of T cell responses to AZD1222 COVID-19 vaccine. Profiling relied on immunoSEQ multiplex PCR, and the TCRdb table lists in-frame clones only, not all of them. The data contain 70,000 or so clones, about four fifths of them singletons. This clone was picked up a small number of times. Its antigen remains unknown. Notes on the study in general: It should be noted that donors were predominantly white British and more often female, and clonal diversity was possibly underestimated. Baseline serostatus was positive in only six AZD1222 recipients. As reported, nearly half of all spike-specific TCRs target variant regions that are unmutated.

J gave up 8 bases and V 6 bases, and 18 bases lay outside the gene matches. CDR1 is SEHNR and CDR2 is FQNEAQ in the germline V gene (reference sequence). The CDR3 sequence is 18 residues long. This chain uses TRBV7-9 with TRBJ2-1; 11 bases fit TRBD2. Sequenced here: peripheral blood, sampled 28 days after the second AZD1222 dose. The sequence derives from an adult who received the AZD1222 COVID-19 vaccine. The CDR3 DNA follows: TGTGCCAGCAGGCAAACGTCCCAACTAGCGGGGGCGGTCTATGAGCAGTTCTTC. This translates into CASRQTSQLAGAVYEQFF. The complete variable domain, with remaining parts taken from reference TRBV7-9 and TRBJ2-1, reads DTGVSQNPRHKITKRGQNVTFRCDPISEHNRLYWYRQTLGQGPEFLTYFQNEAQLEKSRLLSDRFSAERPKGSFSTLEIQRTEQGDSAMYLCASRQTSQLAGAVYEQFFGPGTRLTVL.